This T cell receptor (beta chain) originates from a study of human T cells and chemical hapten exposure. TCRdb used MiXCR to reprocess the RACE reads, holding one entry per CDR3 protein. In the table there are about 120,000 distinct CDR3 sequences, approximately 11% of which are singletons. Time point: patch test 3, about 24 weeks after DPC sensitization. Described treatment: therapeutic diphenylcyclopropenone sensitization with weekly scalp DPC. The CDR3 totals 14 residues. The V end lost 7 bases, the J end lost 6 bases, and 17 bases lay between the germline ends. Germline-derived CDR1 and CDR2 are SGHTA and FQGNSA.

Sequences were derived from whole blood, sampled in connection with sensitization to the hapten diphenylcyclopropenone (DPC). The chain has TRBV7-2 and TRBJ2-3, with D perhaps TRBD1 or TRBD2 (5 bases each). The TCR was taken from a woman aged 45 to 65 with alopecia areata. Some clones in this sample may be carry-over from other donors' samples. The CDR3 DNA follows: TGTGCCAGCACCCCGATTCGGGGCGCGGATACGCAGTATTTT. It specifies CASTPIRGADTQYF. The complete variable domain, with remaining parts taken from reference TRBV7-2 and TRBJ2-3, reads GAGVSQSPSNKVTEKGKDVELRCDPISGHTALYWYRQSLGQGLEFLIYFQGNSAPDKSGLPSDRFSAERTGGSVSTLTIQRTQQEDSAVYLCASTPIRGADTQYFGPGTRLTVL.